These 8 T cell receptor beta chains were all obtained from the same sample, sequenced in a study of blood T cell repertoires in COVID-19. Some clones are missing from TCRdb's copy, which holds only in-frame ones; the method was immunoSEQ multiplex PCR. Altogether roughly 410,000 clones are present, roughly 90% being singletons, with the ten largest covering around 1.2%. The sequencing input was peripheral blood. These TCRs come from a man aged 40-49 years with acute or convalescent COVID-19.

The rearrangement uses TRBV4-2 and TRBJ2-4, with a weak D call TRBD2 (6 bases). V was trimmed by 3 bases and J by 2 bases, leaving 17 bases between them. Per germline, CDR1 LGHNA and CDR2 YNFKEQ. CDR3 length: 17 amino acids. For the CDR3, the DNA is TGTGCCAGCAGCCAGAATAGCGGAGGGGAGTCCAAAAACATTCAGTACTTC. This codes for CASSQNSGGESKNIQYF.

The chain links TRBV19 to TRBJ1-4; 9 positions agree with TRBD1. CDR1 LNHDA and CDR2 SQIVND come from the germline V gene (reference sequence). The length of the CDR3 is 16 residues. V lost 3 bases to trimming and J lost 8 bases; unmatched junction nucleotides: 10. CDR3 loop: CASSIWTTGGEEKLFF. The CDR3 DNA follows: TGTGCCAGTAGTATCTGGACGACAGGGGGAGAAGAAAAACTGTTTTTT.

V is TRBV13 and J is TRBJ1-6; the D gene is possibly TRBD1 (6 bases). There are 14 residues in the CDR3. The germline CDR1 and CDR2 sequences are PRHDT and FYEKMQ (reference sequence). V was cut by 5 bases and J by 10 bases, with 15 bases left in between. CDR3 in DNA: TGTGCCAGCAGCCTCCGCGGGGGCAGCTCACCCCTCCACTTT. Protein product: CASSLRGGSSPLHF.

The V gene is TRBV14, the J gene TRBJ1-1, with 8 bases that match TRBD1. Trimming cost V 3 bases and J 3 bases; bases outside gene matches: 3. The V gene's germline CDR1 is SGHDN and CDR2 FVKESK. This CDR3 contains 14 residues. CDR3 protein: CASSHDRGYTEAFF. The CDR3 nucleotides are TGTGCCAGCAGCCATGACAGGGGATACACTGAAGCTTTCTTT.

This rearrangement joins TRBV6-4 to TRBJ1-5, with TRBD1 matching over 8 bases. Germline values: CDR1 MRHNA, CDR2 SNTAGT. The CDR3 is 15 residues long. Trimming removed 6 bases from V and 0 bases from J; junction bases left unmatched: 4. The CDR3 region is CASRRTGSSNQPQHF. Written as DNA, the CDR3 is TGTGCCAGCAGGAGGACAGGGAGTAGCAATCAGCCCCAGCATTTT.

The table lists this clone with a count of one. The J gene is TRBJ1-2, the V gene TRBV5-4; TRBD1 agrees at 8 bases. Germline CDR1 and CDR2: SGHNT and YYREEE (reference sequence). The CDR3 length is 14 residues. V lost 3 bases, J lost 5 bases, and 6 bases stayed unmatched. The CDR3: CASSYRGEWYGYTF. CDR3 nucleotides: TGTGCCAGCAGCTACAGGGGGGAATGGTATGGCTACACCTTC.

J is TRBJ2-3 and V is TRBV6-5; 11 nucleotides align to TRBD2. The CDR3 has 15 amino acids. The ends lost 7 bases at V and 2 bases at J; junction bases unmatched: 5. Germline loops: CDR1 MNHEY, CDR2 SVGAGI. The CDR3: CASNLAGGLTDTQYF. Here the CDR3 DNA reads TGTGCCAGCAATTTAGCGGGAGGGCTCACAGATACGCAGTATTTT.

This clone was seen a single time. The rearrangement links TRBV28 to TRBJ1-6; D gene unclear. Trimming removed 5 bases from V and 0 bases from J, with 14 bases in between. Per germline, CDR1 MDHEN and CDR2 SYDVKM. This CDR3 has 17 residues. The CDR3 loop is CASSRGIISSYNSPLHF. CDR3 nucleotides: TGTGCCAGCAGTCGAGGAATAATTAGCTCCTATAATTCACCCCTCCACTTT.